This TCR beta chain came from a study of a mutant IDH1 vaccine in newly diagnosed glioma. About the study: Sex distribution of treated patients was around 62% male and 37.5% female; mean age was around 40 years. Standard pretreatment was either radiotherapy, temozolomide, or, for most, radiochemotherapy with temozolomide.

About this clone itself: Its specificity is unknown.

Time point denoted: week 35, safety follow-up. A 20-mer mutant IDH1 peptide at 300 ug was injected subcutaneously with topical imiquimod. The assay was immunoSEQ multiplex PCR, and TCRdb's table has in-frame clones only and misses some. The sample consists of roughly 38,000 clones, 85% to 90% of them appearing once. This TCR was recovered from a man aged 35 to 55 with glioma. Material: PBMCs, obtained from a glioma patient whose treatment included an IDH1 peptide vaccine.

Here the CDR3 reads CASTSGTDAFSNQPQHF. In nucleotides, the CDR3 is TGTGCCAGCACCTCCGGGACGGACGCTTTTAGCAATCAGCCCCAGCATTTT. V is TRBV5-4 and J is TRBJ1-5; possibly TRBD1 for D (5 bases). Germline V gene lookup returns CDR1 SGHNT and CDR2 YYREEE (reference sequence). V dropped 6 bases and J dropped 0 bases, with 19 bases sitting between them. The CDR3 length is 17 residues.